This T cell receptor (beta chain) was identified during a study of vaccination effects on CD4 cells after COVID-19. Clones were read by immunoSEQ multiplex PCR, and TCRdb kept only the in-frame ones, dropping some. The table has tens of thousands of clones, more than 60% seen once; the top ten hold roughly 18%. Between the trimmed V and J ends, which lost 3 bases and 6 bases, there was a span of 14 bases. There are 14 residues in the CDR3. Germline lookup yields CDR1 LGHDT and CDR2 YNNKEL (reference sequence). About this clone itself: Antigen: not known.

Expansion of antigen-specific CD4+ T cells with viral peptide pools was carried out by the ViraFEST assay before sequencing. Culture proceeded for approximately 10 days, and CD4+ T cells were then isolated. Vaccinated participants had no history of SARS-CoV-2 infection and tested negative for nucleocapsid antibodies. Cultivation was performed at more than 1.5 million PBMC per well with 10 IU/ml IL-2 and approximately 10 ug/ml peptides added. Cultures received IL-2 medium that replaced half the medium on days 3 and 7. This receptor was taken from a human donor who received a COVID-19 vaccine. The V and J genes are TRBV3-1 (or the pseudogene TRBV3-2) and TRBJ1-1, with D possibly TRBD1 on 6 matching bases. Material: CD4+ T cells from PBMCs cultured with SARS-CoV-2 spike peptides, obtained before COVID-19 vaccination. CDR3 protein: CASSQGTSSSEAFF. Written as DNA, the CDR3 is TGTGCCAGCAGCCAGGGGACATCCAGTTCTGAAGCTTTCTTT.